This entry lists 31 T cell receptor beta chains sequenced from one sample in a study of blood T cell repertoires in COVID-19. TCRdb's copy holds only in-frame clones and misses some; the assay was immunoSEQ multiplex PCR. The repertoire holds roughly 250,000 clones, with around four fifths as singletons. Material: peripheral blood. All receptors derive from a woman aged 55-69 years with active or convalescent COVID-19.

The J gene is TRBJ2-3, the V gene TRBV3-1 (or the pseudogene TRBV3-2); weak D call: TRBD2 (6 bases). Germline assignment: CDR1 LGHDT and CDR2 YNNKEL (reference sequence). The CDR3 is 17 residues long. V lost 5 bases and J 7 bases, leaving 25 bases between the germline ends. The CDR3 sequence is CASSSFQRAGQLYTQYF. The CDR3 region has the DNA TGTGCCAGCAGCTCCTTTCAGCGGGCAGGGCAATTATATACGCAGTATTTT.

The chain recombines TRBV28 with TRBJ2-1; 11 nucleotides align to TRBD2. The length of the CDR3 is 12 residues. The germline gives CDR1 MDHEN, CDR2 SYDVKM. Unmatched junction bases numbered 2, after V lost 8 bases and J lost 8 bases. The CDR3 nucleotides read TGTGCCAGCGGACTAGCGGGCTATGAGCAGTTCTTC. It specifies CASGLAGYEQFF. Full variable domain (outside the CDR3, taken from reference TRBV28 and TRBJ2-1): DVKVTQSSRYLVKRTGEKVFLECVQDMDHENMFWYRQDPGLGLRLIYFSYDVKMKEKGDIPEGYSVSREKKERFSLILESASTNQTSMYLCASGLAGYEQFFGPGTRLTVL.

This chain links TRBV5-5 with TRBJ1-2; D remains unclear. The CDR3 runs 11 residues. Germline assignment: CDR1 SGHKS and CDR2 YYEKEE (reference sequence). Trimming shortened V by 2 bases and J by 4 bases, and 3 bases separated the two germline ends. The CDR3 reads CASSFRYGYTF. CDR3 DNA sequence: TGTGCCAGCAGCTTCCGCTATGGCTACACCTTC.

The chain couples TRBV9 to TRBJ2-1; 11 positions match TRBD2. J gave up 2 bases and V 2 bases, and 3 bases lay outside the gene matches. The CDR3 is 16 amino acids. Germline CDR1 reads SGDLS; CDR2 reads YYNGEE. Written as DNA, the CDR3 is TGTGCCAGCAGCGTGCTAGCGGGAGGAACCTACAATGAGCAGTTCTTC. It yields the protein CASSVLAGGTYNEQFF. The variable domain in full, with the rest retrieved from reference TRBV9 and TRBJ2-1, is DSGVTQTPKHLITATGQRVTLRCSPRSGDLSVYWYQQSLDQGLQFLIQYYNGEERAKGNILERFSAQQFPDLHSELNLSSLELGDSALYFCASSVLAGGTYNEQFFGPGTRLTVL.

This rearrangement joins TRBV7-9 to TRBJ2-3; 8 positions match TRBD2. The germline gives CDR1 SEHNR, CDR2 FQNEAQ (reference sequence). CDR3 length: 17 residues. V was pared by 4 bases and J by 1 base, with 10 bases of the junction left unmatched. The CDR3 DNA reads TGTGCCAGCAGCTCACGGGGGGGGTTAGGTGGCACAGATACGCAGTATTTT. This sequence encodes CASSSRGGLGGTDTQYF.

This chain joins TRBV2 and TRBJ2-7; 9 bases match TRBD1. The germline V gene encodes CDR1 SNHLY and CDR2 FYNNEI. The CDR3 runs 12 residues. V lost 6 bases and J lost 4; bases outside the gene matches: 1. The CDR3 DNA reads as TGTGCCAGCAGCGACAGGGGGTACGAGCAGTACTTC. Amino acid sequence: CASSDRGYEQYF.

The gene calls are TRBV5-5 and TRBJ2-3, with D possibly matching TRBD2 (7 bases). The V end lost 3 bases, the J end lost 8 bases, and 22 bases lay between the germline ends. The CDR3 has 16 residues. CDR1 and CDR2 (germline): SGHKS, YYEKEE (reference sequence). Here the CDR3 DNA reads TGTGCCAGCAGCTATTGGACCCTAGGGGGGGAGAGTACGCAGTATTTT. This codes for CASSYWTLGGESTQYF. The variable domain in full, with the rest retrieved from reference TRBV5-5 and TRBJ2-3, is DAGVTQSPTHLIKTRGQQVTLRCSPISGHKSVSWYQQVLGQGPQFIFQYYEKEERGRGNFPDRFSARQFPNYSSELNVNALLLGDSALYLCASSYWTLGGESTQYFGPGTRLTVL.

There are a few counts of this clone. The chain uses TRBV5-1 and TRBJ2-2; D unclear. Germline V gene data show CDR1 as SGHRS and CDR2 as YFSETQ. The V gene lost 1 base and the J gene lost 2 bases, with 9 bases spanning the gap. The CDR3 length is 15 residues. The chain's CDR3 is CASSLTLANTGELFF. In DNA form, the CDR3 reads TGCGCCAGCAGCTTGACTCTCGCTAACACCGGGGAGCTGTTTTTT.

The chain has TRBV6-1 and TRBJ2-7; D ambiguous. This CDR3 has 13 amino acids. Germline CDR1 is MNHNS and CDR2 is SASEGT. V lost 2 bases and J lost 5, with 10 bases in between. The CDR3: CASSEIVSDEQYV. CDR3 bases: TGTGCCAGCAGTGAAATAGTTTCCGACGAGCAGTACGTC.

This clone has only one observation. The chain uses TRBV2 and TRBJ2-7, with TRBD2 matching over 11 bases. The CDR3 runs 15 residues. Trimming at V came to 4 bases and at J to 7 bases, leaving 9 bases not matched to a gene. Germline V gives CDR1 SNHLY, CDR2 FYNNEI. The CDR3 sequence is CASSGIAGGPGEQYF. Here the CDR3 DNA reads TGTGCCAGCAGTGGGATAGCGGGAGGGCCAGGGGAGCAGTACTTC.

J is TRBJ2-3 and V is TRBV5-1, with 13 nucleotides matching TRBD2. The CDR3 length is 17 residues. CDR1 is SGHRS, CDR2 YFSETQ, per germline. J lost 2 bases, V lost 2 bases, and 5 bases had no gene match. The CDR3 DNA follows: TGCGCCAGCAGCTTTTGGACTAGCGGGGGAAACACAGATACGCAGTATTTT. This gives the protein CASSFWTSGGNTDTQYF.

The V call is TRBV12-3 or TRBV12-4, the J call TRBJ2-7; maybe TRBD1 (6 bases). The CDR3 has 13 residues. Trimming stripped 6 bases from V and 0 bases from J, with 9 bases between. CDR3 protein: CASRWTDSYEQYF. The CDR3 region has the DNA TGTGCCAGCAGGTGGACAGACTCCTACGAGCAGTACTTC.

A word on this clone: Germline and junction disagree at one end, which may indicate a read error. This sequence joins TRBV11-3 and TRBJ2-7; TRBD2 is a possible D gene (6 bases). The CDR3 is 12 amino acids. CDR1 is SGHNT and CDR2 is YENEEA in the germline V gene. This CDR3 is CASSPAGGNRFF. DNA of the CDR3: TGTGCCAGCAGCCCAGCCGGCGGGAACAGGTTCTTC.

The chain joins TRBV11-3 to TRBJ2-3; D perhaps matches TRBD2 (5 bases). This CDR3 comprises 13 residues. V was shortened by 8 bases and J by 2 bases, with 11 bases between the two germline ends. Germline V CDR1 and CDR2: SGHNT, YENEEA. The CDR3: CASRGAPTDTQYF. CDR3 bases: TGTGCCAGCCGGGGAGCCCCCACAGATACGCAGTATTTT.

The chain recombines TRBV18 with TRBJ1-1; 7 nucleotides align to TRBD1. The CDR3 covers 15 residues. Germline CDR1 and CDR2: KGHSH and LQKENI. V lost 1 base and J lost 8; bases outside the gene matches: 10. The CDR3 region is CASSPRTGLPVEAFF. CDR3 DNA: TGTGCCAGCTCACCACGGACAGGCCTACCTGTGGAAGCTTTCTTT.

V is TRBV5-5 and J is TRBJ1-1, with 8 bases fitting TRBD1. Trimming at V came to 0 bases and at J to 1 base, leaving 8 bases not matched to a gene. CDR1 and CDR2 (germline): SGHKS, YYEKEE (reference sequence). The CDR3 is made up of 17 amino acids. For the CDR3, the DNA is TGTGCCAGCAGCTTGGGGTTGGCAGGGGGCGGGAACACTGAAGCTTTCTTT. Translating gives CASSLGLAGGGNTEAFF. Combining the CDR3 with reference TRBV5-5 and TRBJ1-1 gives the whole variable domain DAGVTQSPTHLIKTRGQQVTLRCSPISGHKSVSWYQQVLGQGPQFIFQYYEKEERGRGNFPDRFSARQFPNYSSELNVNALLLGDSALYLCASSLGLAGGGNTEAFFGQGTRLTVV.

In this sample, this clone turned up a few times. The chain is built from TRBV7-2 and TRBJ2-2, with D maybe TRBD1 (6 bases). CDR1 and CDR2 from the germline V gene are SGHTA and FQGNSA. V lost 4 bases, J lost 5 bases, and 20 bases lay in between. The CDR3 contains 17 residues. The CDR3 region has the DNA TGTGCCAGCAGCTCCCTGTTGGGGGCGCGGGTTACCGGGGAGCTGTTTTTT. Protein product: CASSSLLGARVTGELFF.

The V and J genes are TRBV21-1 and TRBJ2-7; no check of the table's D call, TRBD1, against the DNA was made. TRBV21-1 is a pseudogene. The CDR3 extends over 15 amino acids. Written as DNA, the CDR3 is TGTGCCAGCAGCAGCCGGGACAGGGCCAACTACGAGCAGTACGTC. Translating gives CASSSRDRANYEQYV.

The genes are TRBV5-5 and TRBJ1-6, with 7 bases matching TRBD1. The germline gives CDR1 SGHKS, CDR2 YYEKEE (reference sequence). The CDR3 is made up of 16 amino acids. The V gene end was trimmed by 4 bases and the J gene end by 4 bases; junction bases not matched to a gene: 8. In DNA form, the CDR3 reads TGTGCCAGCAGCCCGGAAGGGGACAGTTATAATTCACCCCTCCACTTT. Amino acids: CASSPEGDSYNSPLHF.

The J gene is TRBJ2-7, the V gene TRBV24-1; TRBD2 aligns across 7 bases. Germline CDR1 is KGHDR and CDR2 is SFDVKD. With 6 bases clipped from V and 0 bases from J, the junction kept 7 bases outside the gene matches. The CDR3 contains 15 residues. CDR3 sequence (DNA): TGTGCCACCAGTCGCGGACCGGGGGGCTCCTACGAGCAGTACTTC. It codes for CATSRGPGGSYEQYF.

The chain uses TRBV30 and TRBJ1-2; the match to TRBD1 covers 7 bases. V dropped 5 bases and J dropped 0; count of bases not matched to a gene: 3. The CDR3 runs 13 residues. Per germline, CDR1 GTSNPN and CDR2 SVGIG (reference sequence). The CDR3 nucleotides are TGTGCCTGGGGAGGGACAGCTAACTATGGCTACACCTTC. This codes for CAWGGTANYGYTF.

CDR3 sequence reads: CASSPRTESSYNSPLHF. In DNA form, the CDR3 reads TGTGCCAGTAGTCCCCGGACAGAAAGCTCCTATAATTCACCCCTCCACTTT. The chain is built from TRBV19 and TRBJ1-6; possibly TRBD1 for D (6 bases). The CDR3 is 17 residues long. Between the trimmed V and J ends, which lost 5 bases and 0 bases, there was a span of 14 bases. Germline loops: CDR1 LNHDA, CDR2 SQIVND (reference sequence).

This chain links TRBV4-1 with TRBJ2-3; weak D call: TRBD2 (6 bases). The V and J ends lost 1 base and 0 bases respectively, with 8 bases between them. The germline gives CDR1 MGHRA, CDR2 YSYEKL. The CDR3 has 15 residues. The CDR3 bases are TGCGCCAGCAGCCAAGGCGGACTAAGCACAGATACGCAGTATTTT. Protein sequence: CASSQGGLSTDTQYF.

The gene calls are TRBV21-1 and TRBJ2-7; the D call of TRBD2 is as the table states it, not checked on the DNA. TRBV21-1 is described as a pseudogene. The CDR3 covers 13 residues. The CDR3 sequence: CASSKVEGGEQYF. The CDR3 DNA sequence: TGTGCCAGCAGCAAAGTCGAGGGTGGCGAGCAGTACTTC.

The J gene is TRBJ2-2, the V gene TRBV7-2; tentative D call: TRBD1 (5 bases). V lost 1 base to trimming and J lost 3 bases, with 9 bases between them. The CDR3 spans 15 residues. The germline gives CDR1 SGHTA, CDR2 FQGNSA. In nucleotides, the CDR3 is TGTGCCAGCAGCTTAGGAACAGGTTACACCGGGGAGCTGTTTTTT. Amino acids: CASSLGTGYTGELFF.

In regard to this clone: Other DNA sequences from this sample encode an identical CDR3 as well. The chain joins TRBV5-1 to TRBJ1-6, with a possible D match to TRBD1 (5 bases). Germline CDR1 is SGHRS and CDR2 is YFSETQ. The V end lost 2 bases, the J end lost 6 bases, and 9 bases lay between the germline ends. This CDR3 region has 14 residues. The CDR3 here is CASSLGQGNSPLHF. The DNA for the CDR3 is TGCGCCAGCAGCTTAGGGCAGGGTAATTCACCCCTCCACTTT.

The V call is TRBV5-8, the J call TRBJ1-6, with 8 bases aligning to TRBD1. The CDR3 covers 14 residues. Germline-derived CDR1 and CDR2 are SGHTS and YDEGEE. The V segment lost 7 bases and the J segment 9 bases; nucleotides outside the gene matches: 9. The CDR3 protein is CASDPTGAVSPLHF. The CDR3 DNA sequence: TGTGCCAGCGACCCGACAGGGGCAGTTTCACCCCTCCACTTT.

This sequence joins TRBV4-1 and TRBJ2-2, with 12 bases lining up with TRBD2. V shed 3 bases, J shed 7 bases, and the junction held 15 bases outside the gene matches. The CDR3 extends over 19 amino acids. Looked up from germline, CDR1 is MGHRA and CDR2 is YSYEKL. The CDR3 DNA follows: TGCGCCAGCAGCCAGGCACAGGCCCTAGCGGGAGGGTCTGGCGGGGAGCTGTTTTTT. Its protein product is CASSQAQALAGGSGGELFF.

The rearrangement links TRBV24-1 to TRBJ2-1; possibly TRBD2 for D (5 bases). Trimming cost V 3 bases and J 5 bases, with 16 bases left between them. This CDR3 has 16 residues. The V gene's germline CDR1 is KGHDR and CDR2 SFDVKD. The CDR3 region has the DNA TGTGCCACCAGTGATCGACCCCCGAGGGCCAACAATGAGCAGTTCTTC. This gives the protein CATSDRPPRANNEQFF.

This sequence joins TRBV5-1 and TRBJ1-2; 9 bases map to TRBD1. Losses at the gene ends were 2 bases for V and 4 bases for J; bases not matched to a gene: 3. Germline CDR1 is SGHRS and CDR2 is YFSETQ. The CDR3 sequence is 14 residues long. The CDR3 DNA reads TGCGCCAGCAGCTTCCTGGGACAGGGCTATGGCTACACCTTC. Translating gives CASSFLGQGYGYTF.

The rearrangement links TRBV4-1 to TRBJ2-1, with a tentative D call TRBD2 (7 bases). CDR1 is MGHRA, CDR2 YSYEKL, per germline. Trimming took off 3 bases at V and 5 bases at J, with 17 bases between the two ends. The CDR3 contains 16 residues. The CDR3: CASSQGGREVNNEQFF. The CDR3 nucleotides read TGCGCCAGCAGCCAGGGGGGCCGGGAGGTTAACAATGAGCAGTTCTTC.